This TCR beta chain was sequenced for a study of CD8+ T cells in alopecia areata. Study-wide points: Lesional scalp, notably in alopecia totalis/universalis, had clonality above that of normal scalp.

Regarding this clone: Its specificity is not known.

Germline V gene sequence: CDR1 SGHAT, CDR2 FQNNGV. The V and J ends lost 4 bases and 2 bases respectively, with 12 bases between them. The length of the CDR3 is 14 residues. cDNA serving as the sequencing template came from extracted, reverse transcribed RNA. The data were produced by immunoSEQ multiplex PCR, yet TCRdb's version contains in-frame clones alone and is incomplete. The sample lists around 100,000 clones, 55% occurring once. The receptor was derived from a human donor in good health. The J gene is TRBJ2-7, the V gene TRBV11-2; D is unresolved. The sample taken for sequencing was CD4+ T cells sorted from blood. The CDR3 is CASSSTTGTYEQYF. The CDR3 DNA reads as TGTGCCAGCAGCTCAACTACGGGTACCTACGAGCAGTACTTC.